This T cell receptor beta chain was found in a study of T cells in localized non-small cell lung cancer. Regarding the study as a whole: A higher density of T cells in blood coincided with extended overall survival. The highest T cell clonality was in uninvolved adjacent lung, above tumor. Sequence data derive from only one tumor region, so heterogeneity remains possible. When the top 100 tumor clones were examined, a median around 58 of them also appeared in the adjacent lung, which was paired and uninvolved.

Per germline, CDR1 MNHNY and CDR2 SVGAGI (reference sequence). V shed 6 bases, J shed 2 bases, and the junction held 4 bases outside the gene matches. This CDR3 comprises 14 residues. Assay: immunoSEQ multiplex PCR; the TCRdb copy retains only in-frame clones and omits some. There are 20,000 to 30,000 clones in the sample; about 92% occur only once, and 12% to 15% lies in the top ten. A word on this clone: The antigen remains undetermined.

This rearrangement joins TRBV6-6 to TRBJ2-7; 10 bases match TRBD1. This clonotype was obtained from a man aged 40 to 70 with stage III squamous cell lung carcinoma. Sequenced here: peripheral blood, sampled before any cancer treatment. CDR3 residues: CASRWGQGPYEQYF. CDR3 nucleotides: TGTGCCAGCAGGTGGGGACAGGGGCCCTACGAGCAGTACTTC.